The 25 T cell receptor beta chains presented below share a single source sample, sequenced in a study of blood T cell repertoires in COVID-19 (dated by TCRdb to the early 2020s). Library preparation used the immunoSEQ multiplex PCR assay. TCRdb stores this immuneACCESS table with in-frame sequences only. Part of the clones is absent; in the studies checked, under half of the shortfall reflects unresolved V genes, and no reason is known for the rest. The sample table records around 97,000 clones; roughly nine tenths of these occur just once. About a sixth of the sample is taken by the ten largest. Sample: peripheral blood. The receptors shown here come from a woman of 80 years or more in a cohort sampled during active COVID-19.

The V gene is TRBV5-1, the J gene TRBJ2-7; no firm D call. Trimming stripped 0 bases from V and 6 bases from J, with 13 bases between. The V gene's germline CDR1 is SGHRS and CDR2 YFSETQ. This CDR3 comprises 14 residues. The CDR3 spells CASSLVVNTGEQYF. CDR3 sequence (DNA): TGCGCCAGCAGCTTGGTCGTAAACACGGGCGAGCAGTACTTC.

The rearrangement joins TRBV4-1 to TRBJ2-5; 10 bases fit TRBD2. The CDR3 sequence is 17 residues long. Germline V CDR1 and CDR2: MGHRA, YSYEKL. After removal of 4 bases from V and 3 bases from J, the junction contained 11 bases not matched to a gene. Written as DNA, the CDR3 is TGCGCCAGCAGCCCAACCCCTAGCGGGGGAACGAAAGAGACCCAGTACTTC. Translation: CASSPTPSGGTKETQYF.

The gene calls are TRBV7-2 and TRBJ2-1; D ambiguous. Germline CDR1 reads SGHTA; CDR2 reads FQGNSA. The V end lost 0 bases, the J end lost 0 bases, and 12 bases lay between the germline ends. The CDR3 length is 17 residues. The CDR3 spells CASSLAVVLSSYNEQFF. The CDR3 bases are TGTGCCAGCAGCTTAGCGGTGGTGCTCAGCTCCTACAATGAGCAGTTCTTC.

This clone was counted between two and nine times. The chain uses TRBV5-1 and TRBJ2-1; the match to TRBD1 covers 7 bases. J lost 5 bases, V lost 0 bases, and 5 bases had no gene match. The CDR3 runs to 15 residues. Germline V gene data show CDR1 as SGHRS and CDR2 as YFSETQ. The CDR3 DNA sequence: TGCGCCAGCAGCTTGGTACAGGGGTTCGACAATGAGCAGTTCTTC. This gives the protein CASSLVQGFDNEQFF.

This clone was recorded once. The chain carries TRBV5-6 and TRBJ2-2, with 9 bases that match TRBD1. Germline V CDR1 and CDR2: SGHDT, YYEEEE. Trimming removed 0 bases from V and 4 bases from J; junction bases left unmatched: 1. The CDR3 has 15 amino acids. As DNA, the CDR3 is TGTGCCAGCAGCTTGGACAGGGGGCTCACCGGGGAGCTGTTTTTT. It is translated as CASSLDRGLTGELFF.

The rearrangement uses TRBV18 and TRBJ1-1; 8 bases match TRBD1. Germline CDR1 KGHSH, CDR2 LQKENI. After removal of 6 bases from V and 4 bases from J, the junction contained 10 bases not matched to a gene. This CDR3 region has 15 residues. In DNA, the CDR3 is TGTGCCAGCTCCTCCGGACAGGGACGACTCACTGAAGCTTTCTTT. Encoded protein: CASSSGQGRLTEAFF.

V and J are TRBV7-9 and TRBJ1-4; the D is unclear. Germline loops: CDR1 SEHNR, CDR2 FQNEAQ (reference sequence). This CDR3 is 15 amino acids long. With 4 bases removed from V and 2 bases from J, the gap between germline ends came to 11 bases. CDR3 in DNA: TGTGCCAGCAGCTCCTCCGAGGTCACTAATGAAAAACTGTTTTTT. Translated: CASSSSEVTNEKLFF. Full variable domain (missing parts from reference TRBV7-9 and TRBJ1-4): DTGVSQNPRHKITKRGQNVTFRCDPISEHNRLYWYRQTLGQGPEFLTYFQNEAQLEKSRLLSDRFSAERPKGSFSTLEIQRTEQGDSAMYLCASSSSEVTNEKLFFGSGTQLSVL.

As to this clone: Other DNA sequences in the same sample also yield this CDR3. The chain recombines TRBV28 with TRBJ1-3; D perhaps matches TRBD1 (5 bases). The CDR3 has 14 amino acids. Trimming cost V 1 base and J 4 bases, with 8 bases left between them. Germline loops: CDR1 MDHEN, CDR2 SYDVKM. The CDR3 bases are TGTGCCAGCAGTTTATCAGGGCCCGGAAACACCATATATTTT. It is translated as CASSLSGPGNTIYF. Based on the CDR3 plus reference TRBV28 and TRBJ1-3, the full variable domain is DVKVTQSSRYLVKRTGEKVFLECVQDMDHENMFWYRQDPGLGLRLIYFSYDVKMKEKGDIPEGYSVSREKKERFSLILESASTNQTSMYLCASSLSGPGNTIYFGEGSWLTVV.

V is TRBV18 and J is TRBJ2-7; 10 nucleotides agree with TRBD1. Looked up from germline, CDR1 is KGHSH and CDR2 is LQKENI. V shed 7 bases and J 2 bases; nucleotides not matched to a gene: 8. The CDR3 runs 15 residues. CDR3 in DNA: TGTGCCAGCTTCCCGGACAGGGGGACTACCTACGAGCAGTACTTC. It encodes CASFPDRGTTYEQYF.

The chain combines TRBV7-2 with TRBJ1-2; D uncertain. V was shortened by 1 base and J by 3 bases, with 6 bases between the two germline ends. CDR1 and CDR2 (germline): SGHTA, FQGNSA. There are 13 residues in the CDR3. The CDR3 region has the DNA TGTGCCAGCAGCTTAGGACGGGACTATGGCTACACCTTC. Translating it yields CASSLGRDYGYTF.

V and J are TRBV6-6 and TRBJ2-1; the match to TRBD1 covers 8 bases. The junction had 14 bases not matched to a gene; V was cut back by 6 bases and J by 10 bases. The CDR3 is 15 amino acids. CDR1 and CDR2 from the germline V gene are MNHNY and SVGAGI (reference sequence). The CDR3 protein is CASSQLPPGGGEQFF. The CDR3 DNA reads TGTGCCAGCAGCCAATTGCCCCCAGGGGGCGGCGAGCAGTTCTTC.

This clone was seen only a few times. The V and J genes are TRBV5-1 and TRBJ2-7; 10 positions match TRBD1. The V segment lost 2 bases and the J segment 4 bases; nucleotides outside the gene matches: 15. Per the germline V gene, CDR1 is SGHRS and CDR2 is YFSETQ. The CDR3 runs to 18 residues. CDR3 nucleotides: TGCGCCAGCAGCTTTGACAGGGGGCTCACCTCTATGTATTACGAGCAGTACTTC. Its protein is CASSFDRGLTSMYYEQYF.

This clone came up once. This chain uses TRBV5-6 with TRBJ2-3; D perhaps matches TRBD1 (5 bases). Germline loops: CDR1 SGHDT, CDR2 YYEEEE. This CDR3 contains 13 residues. The germline V and J ends were trimmed by 7 bases and 0 bases, with 9 bases remaining between them. The CDR3 bases are TGTGCCAGCCAGGGTAGGAGCACAGATACGCAGTATTTT. Amino acid sequence: CASQGRSTDTQYF.

The gene calls are TRBV5-1 and TRBJ1-1; TRBD1 matches 9 bases. The CDR3 is 14 residues long. With V trimmed by 2 bases and J by 3 bases, 2 bases remained unmatched. CDR1 and CDR2 (germline): SGHRS, YFSETQ. In DNA form, the CDR3 reads TGCGCCAGCAGCTTACAGGGGGCGGACACTGAAGCTTTCTTT. It is translated as CASSLQGADTEAFF.

J is TRBJ2-2 and V is TRBV18; D unresolved. CDR1 and CDR2 from the germline V gene are KGHSH and LQKENI. Trimming shortened V by 8 bases and J by 0 bases, and 13 bases separated the two germline ends. CDR3 length: 15 residues. The CDR3 region has the DNA TGTGCCAGCACCGCACAGAAAACGAACACCGGGGAGCTGTTTTTT. It specifies CASTAQKTNTGELFF.

To note about this clone: An end of the junction does not agree with germline; a read error may underlie this. The gene calls are TRBV7-9 and TRBJ1-2; D call uncertain. The germline CDR1 and CDR2 sequences are SEHNR and FQNEAQ (reference sequence). The CDR3 loop spans 12 amino acids. The chain's CDR3 is CASSLALGLLCF. The CDR3 nucleotides read TGTGCCAGCAGCTTAGCGCTAGGCCTGCTATGCTTC.

This chain uses TRBV4-2 with TRBJ2-1; perhaps TRBD2 as D (5 bases). V gave up 1 base and J gave up 7 bases, with 11 bases separating them. The CDR3 has 14 residues. Germline loops: CDR1 LGHNA, CDR2 YNFKEQ. CDR3 nucleotides: TGTGCCAGCAGCCAAGTAGAGCCGGGGAATGAGCAGTTCTTC. Translating it yields CASSQVEPGNEQFF.

The V gene is TRBV7-8, the J gene TRBJ2-1, with a weak D call TRBD1 (6 bases). Looked up from germline, CDR1 is SGHVS and CDR2 is FQNEAQ. There are 13 residues in the CDR3. V lost 5 bases and J 4 bases, leaving 9 bases between the germline ends. The CDR3 DNA reads as TGTGCCAGCAGCATGGACAGATACAATGAGCAGTTCTTC. Translated, it gives CASSMDRYNEQFF.

V gene TRBV2 combines with J gene TRBJ2-1; perhaps TRBD2 as D (6 bases). Germline V gives CDR1 SNHLY, CDR2 FYNNEI. The germline V and J ends were trimmed by 8 bases and 5 bases, with 13 bases remaining between them. The CDR3 has 13 amino acids. The CDR3, as DNA: TGTGCCAGCTTCCGGGGGTGGGACAATGAGCAGTTCTTC. This sequence encodes CASFRGWDNEQFF.

V usage is TRBV19 and J usage is TRBJ2-7; 10 nucleotides match TRBD2. This CDR3 comprises 14 residues. Germline V CDR1 and CDR2: LNHDA, SQIVND (reference sequence). J gave up 7 bases and V 6 bases, and 9 bases lay outside the gene matches. The CDR3 bases are TGTGCCAGTAGGAACCTAGCGGGGGAAGGAGAGCAGTACTTC. Translated: CASRNLAGEGEQYF.

The chain is built from TRBV6-5 and TRBJ1-6; a possible D gene is TRBD1 (5 bases). CDR3 length equals 13 residues. V was cut by 7 bases and J by 7 bases, with 11 bases left in between. CDR1 and CDR2 from the germline V gene are MNHEY and SVGAGI. In DNA form, the CDR3 reads TGTGCCAGCAATCGGGGGGGAAATTCACCCCTCCACTTT. Its protein is CASNRGGNSPLHF.

The CDR3 DNA reads TGTGCCAGCAGCTTAGCGCCCGTCCTCTACGGGACAACAGGCTACACCTTC. Its translation is CASSLAPVLYGTTGYTF. The J gene is TRBJ1-2, the V gene TRBV7-9; a possible D gene is TRBD1 (6 bases). The CDR3 contains 17 residues. Per the germline V gene, CDR1 is SEHNR and CDR2 is FQNEAQ (reference sequence). The V end lost 0 bases, the J end lost 8 bases, and 22 bases lay between the germline ends.

The chain employs TRBV18 and TRBJ1-2; a weak D match, TRBD1 (5 bases). CDR3 length: 14 amino acids. Per germline, CDR1 KGHSH and CDR2 LQKENI. Trimming removed 6 bases from V and 2 bases from J, with 13 bases in between. CDR3 protein: CASSQDTANYGYTF. The DNA for the CDR3 is TGTGCCAGCTCGCAGGACACGGCAAACTATGGCTACACCTTC.

The rearrangement joins TRBV5-4 to TRBJ2-7; D remains unclear. Germline CDR1 and CDR2: SGHNT and YYREEE (reference sequence). The CDR3 length is 16 residues. V lost 4 bases to trimming and J lost 1 base, with 18 bases between them. The CDR3, as DNA: TGTGCCAGCAGCCCGAACCCCCAGGTTTTGTCCTACGAGCAGTACTTC. Translation: CASSPNPQVLSYEQYF.

The chain uses TRBV7-2 and TRBJ1-1, with a weak D call TRBD1 (5 bases). The V end was cut by 3 bases, the J end by 2 bases, with 10 bases between. CDR1 is SGHTA, CDR2 FQGNSA, per germline. There are 14 residues in the CDR3. Here the CDR3 DNA reads TGTGCCAGCAGCTTCCAGGGTCGCAACACTGAAGCTTTCTTT. Protein: CASSFQGRNTEAFF. Together with reference TRBV7-2 and TRBJ1-1, the CDR3 gives the full variable domain: GAGVSQSPSNKVTEKGKDVELRCDPISGHTALYWYRQSLGQGLEFLIYFQGNSAPDKSGLPSDRFSAERTGGSVSTLTIQRTQQEDSAVYLCASSFQGRNTEAFFGQGTRLTVV.